One and the same sample provided the 5 T cell receptor beta chains below, sequenced in a study of cytotoxic CD8 clonotypes in ibrutinib-treated CLL. Only in-frame clones appear in the TCRdb table, and some are missing; sequencing was by immunoSEQ multiplex PCR. The table lists 150,000 to 200,000 clones, more than 70% of them singletons. The sample in question was PBMCs, obtained at disease progression, from a patient treated with ibrutinib. Source of these receptors: a human donor with chronic lymphocytic leukemia.

The chain uses TRBV29-1 and TRBJ2-5; 8 bases match TRBD1. The CDR3 is made up of 13 amino acids. Germline CDR1 SQVTM, CDR2 ANQGSEA. Trimming took 6 bases from V and 2 from J; bases not matched to a gene: 5. The CDR3 reads CSVQTGGQETQYF. CDR3 nucleotides: TGCAGCGTGCAAACAGGGGGGCAAGAGACCCAGTACTTC.

Many counts were recorded for this clone. The chain has TRBV19 and TRBJ2-3; possibly TRBD2 for D (6 bases). CDR1 and CDR2 (germline): LNHDA, SQIVND (reference sequence). V was cut by 3 bases and J by 4 bases, with 17 bases left in between. The CDR3 covers 16 residues. The CDR3 protein is CASSINPSPSADTQYF. Written as DNA, the CDR3 is TGTGCCAGTAGTATTAACCCCTCTCCTAGCGCAGATACGCAGTATTTT.

The chain carries TRBV5-1 and TRBJ2-7, with TRBD2 matching 9 bases. This CDR3 contains 18 residues. J gave up 5 bases and V 4 bases, and 19 bases lay outside the gene matches. Looked up from germline, CDR1 is SGHRS and CDR2 is YFSETQ. The CDR3 DNA reads TGCGCCAGCAGCCCAGCCCGGACAGTAATAGCGGGAGTCCACGAGCAGTACTTC. Protein: CASSPARTVIAGVHEQYF.

The chain joins TRBV27 to TRBJ2-2; 15 bases agree with TRBD2. Germline values: CDR1 MNHEY, CDR2 SMNVEV (reference sequence). Losses at the gene ends were 5 bases for V and 7 bases for J; bases not matched to a gene: 14. This CDR3 contains 19 residues. The CDR3 DNA follows: TGTGCCAGCAGTCCCACCCCCGGACTAGCGGGAGGGCCAGGCGGGGAGCTGTTTTTT. Translation gives CASSPTPGLAGGPGGELFF.

The J gene is TRBJ2-7, the V gene TRBV27; 8 bases match TRBD1. Germline V gives CDR1 MNHEY, CDR2 SMNVEV (reference sequence). The ends lost 3 bases at V and 4 bases at J; junction bases unmatched: 5. This CDR3 spans 14 amino acids. The CDR3 sequence is CASSFGQGNYEQYF. CDR3 sequence (DNA): TGTGCCAGCAGTTTCGGACAGGGAAATTACGAGCAGTACTTC.